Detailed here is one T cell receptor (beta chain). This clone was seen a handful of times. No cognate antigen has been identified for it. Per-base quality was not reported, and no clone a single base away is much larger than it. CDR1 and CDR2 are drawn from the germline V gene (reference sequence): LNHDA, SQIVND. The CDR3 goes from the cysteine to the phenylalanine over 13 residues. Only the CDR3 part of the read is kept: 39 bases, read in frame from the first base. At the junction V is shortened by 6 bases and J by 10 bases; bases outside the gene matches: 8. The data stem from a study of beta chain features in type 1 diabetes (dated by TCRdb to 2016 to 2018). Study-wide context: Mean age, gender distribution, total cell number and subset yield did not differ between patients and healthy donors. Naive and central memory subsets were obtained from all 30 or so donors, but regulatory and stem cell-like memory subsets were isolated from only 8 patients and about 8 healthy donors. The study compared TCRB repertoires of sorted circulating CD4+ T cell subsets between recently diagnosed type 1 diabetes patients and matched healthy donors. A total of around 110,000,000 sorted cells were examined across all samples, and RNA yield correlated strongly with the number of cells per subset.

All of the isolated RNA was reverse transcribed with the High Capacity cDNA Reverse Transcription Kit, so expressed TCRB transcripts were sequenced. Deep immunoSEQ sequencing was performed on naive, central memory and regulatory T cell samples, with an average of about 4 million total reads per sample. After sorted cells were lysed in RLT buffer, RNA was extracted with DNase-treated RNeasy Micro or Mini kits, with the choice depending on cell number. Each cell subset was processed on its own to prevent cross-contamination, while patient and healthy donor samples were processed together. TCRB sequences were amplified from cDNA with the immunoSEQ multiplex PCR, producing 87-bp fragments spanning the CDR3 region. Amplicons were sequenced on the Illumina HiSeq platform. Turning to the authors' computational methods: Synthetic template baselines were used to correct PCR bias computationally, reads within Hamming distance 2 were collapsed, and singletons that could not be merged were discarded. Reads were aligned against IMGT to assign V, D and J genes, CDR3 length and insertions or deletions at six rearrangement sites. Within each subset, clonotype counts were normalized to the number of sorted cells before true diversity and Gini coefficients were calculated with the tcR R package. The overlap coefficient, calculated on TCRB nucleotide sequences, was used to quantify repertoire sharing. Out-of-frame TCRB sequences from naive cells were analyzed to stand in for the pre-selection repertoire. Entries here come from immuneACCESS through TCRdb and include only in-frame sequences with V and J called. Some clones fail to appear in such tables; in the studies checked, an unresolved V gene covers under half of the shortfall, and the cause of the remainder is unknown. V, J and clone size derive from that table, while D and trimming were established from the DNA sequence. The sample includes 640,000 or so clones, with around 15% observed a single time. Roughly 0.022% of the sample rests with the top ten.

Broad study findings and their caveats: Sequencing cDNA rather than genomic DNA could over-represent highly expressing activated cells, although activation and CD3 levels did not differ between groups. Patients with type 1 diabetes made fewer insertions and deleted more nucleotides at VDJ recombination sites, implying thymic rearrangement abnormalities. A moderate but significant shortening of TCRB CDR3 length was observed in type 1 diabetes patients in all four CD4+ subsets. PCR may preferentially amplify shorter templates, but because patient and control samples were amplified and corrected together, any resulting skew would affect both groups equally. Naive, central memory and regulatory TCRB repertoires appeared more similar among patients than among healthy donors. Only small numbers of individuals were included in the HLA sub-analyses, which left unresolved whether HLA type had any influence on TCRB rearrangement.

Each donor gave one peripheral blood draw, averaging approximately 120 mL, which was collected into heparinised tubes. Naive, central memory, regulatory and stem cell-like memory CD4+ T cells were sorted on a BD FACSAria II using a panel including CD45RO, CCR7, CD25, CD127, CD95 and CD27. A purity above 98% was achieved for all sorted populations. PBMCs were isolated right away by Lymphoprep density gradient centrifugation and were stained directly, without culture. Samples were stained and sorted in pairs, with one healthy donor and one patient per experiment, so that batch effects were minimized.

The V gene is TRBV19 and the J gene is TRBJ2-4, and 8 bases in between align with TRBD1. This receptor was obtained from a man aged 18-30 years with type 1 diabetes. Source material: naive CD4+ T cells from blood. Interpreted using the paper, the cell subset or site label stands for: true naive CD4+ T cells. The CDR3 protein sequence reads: CASSLDRGSIQYF. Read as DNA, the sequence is TGTGCCAGTAGCCTCGACAGGGGCTCAATTCAGTACTTC.